These T cell receptor beta chains were read from a single sample in a study of blood T cell repertoires in COVID-19. Produced via immunoSEQ multiplex PCR; TCRdb's table is partial and in-frame only. This table holds approximately 470,000 clones, about 90% found once. Sample: PBMCs or T cells enriched from blood (not recorded which). The source of these receptors is a woman between 18 and 29 years old who had recovered from COVID-19. Each CDR3 is given with its conserved first and last residue. A D gene is named only where the DNA matches it firmly. Rows give clone size only sometimes, using once, few, many, or a class for an expanded clone.

abundance: -
j_gene: TRBJ2-3
d_gene: TRBD2
v_gene: TRBV28
CDR3nt: TGTGCCAGCACCGCTAGCGGGGGTAGCACAGATACGCAGTATTTT
CDR3aa: CASTASGGSTDTQYF

abundance: -
j_gene: TRBJ2-1
d_gene: -
v_gene: TRBV2
CDR3nt: TGTGCCAGCAGCCCGGACAGCTACAATGAGCAGTTCTTC
CDR3aa: CASSPDSYNEQFF

abundance: -
j_gene: TRBJ2-3
d_gene: -
v_gene: TRBV4-1
CDR3nt: TGCGCCAGCAGCCAAGAGGTACGGGGGGCGGCAGATACGCAGTATTTT
CDR3aa: CASSQEVRGAADTQYF

abundance: many
j_gene: TRBJ1-1
d_gene: -
v_gene: TRBV11-2
CDR3nt: TGTGCCAGCAGCCCTACTTATCCCGGGACTGAAGCTTTCTTT
CDR3aa: CASSPTYPGTEAFF

abundance: once
j_gene: TRBJ1-5
d_gene: -
v_gene: TRBV19
CDR3nt: TGTGCCAGTAGTGAGACAGGCAGAAATCAGCCCCAGCATTTT
CDR3aa: CASSETGRNQPQHF

abundance: few
j_gene: TRBJ1-3
d_gene: -
v_gene: TRBV4-1
CDR3nt: TGCGCCAGCAGCCAGACCTTAAGGACAGCTTCTGGAAACACCATATATTTT
CDR3aa: CASSQTLRTASGNTIYF

abundance: few
j_gene: TRBJ1-5
d_gene: TRBD1
v_gene: TRBV4-1
CDR3nt: TGCGCCAGCAGCCAATTACAGGGGAATCAGCCCCAGCATTTT
CDR3aa: CASSQLQGNQPQHF

abundance: -
j_gene: TRBJ2-3
d_gene: -
v_gene: TRBV3-1/TRBV3-2
CDR3nt: TGTGCCAGCAGCCAAGATGTGGGGGCTACAGATACGCAGTATTTT
CDR3aa: CASSQDVGATDTQYF

abundance: -
j_gene: TRBJ1-5
d_gene: TRBD1
v_gene: TRBV30
CDR3nt: TGTGCCTGGGGTACAGGGGGCGAGCAGCCCCAGCATTTT
CDR3aa: CAWGTGGEQPQHF

abundance: -
j_gene: TRBJ1-4
d_gene: -
v_gene: TRBV7-8
CDR3nt: TGTGCCAGCAGCTCTCTATTGGGGGAGGCGGCTGAAAAACTGTTTTTT
CDR3aa: CASSSLLGEAAEKLFF

abundance: -
j_gene: TRBJ1-1
d_gene: -
v_gene: TRBV19
CDR3nt: TGTGCCAGTAGTATCGTTCCCAACACTGAAGCTTTCTTT
CDR3aa: CASSIVPNTEAFF

abundance: few
j_gene: TRBJ1-1
d_gene: -
v_gene: TRBV27
CDR3nt: TGTGCCAGCAGCTCTTCACCCACAGGGTCAGACACTGAAGCTTTCTTT
CDR3aa: CASSSSPTGSDTEAFF

abundance: -
j_gene: TRBJ2-7
d_gene: -
v_gene: TRBV7-2
CDR3nt: TGTGCCAGCAGCTTAATCCCTATAATAACCTACGAGCAGTACTTC
CDR3aa: CASSLIPIITYEQYF

abundance: -
j_gene: TRBJ2-4
d_gene: -
v_gene: TRBV7-2
CDR3nt: TGTGCCAGCAGCTCATCGATCAGGGTCGGCATTCAGTACTTC
CDR3aa: CASSSSIRVGIQYF

abundance: -
j_gene: TRBJ2-3
d_gene: TRBD2
v_gene: TRBV5-5
CDR3nt: TGTGCCAGCAGCTTGTACGGGGGGGAAAATACGCAGTATTTT
CDR3aa: CASSLYGGENTQYF

abundance: -
j_gene: TRBJ2-1
d_gene: TRBD2
v_gene: TRBV5-1
CDR3nt: TGCGCCAGCAGCAAGGGGACTAGCGGGGAAGTGAATGAGCAGTTCTTC
CDR3aa: CASSKGTSGEVNEQFF

abundance: -
j_gene: TRBJ1-2
d_gene: -
v_gene: TRBV2
CDR3nt: TGTGCCAGCAGTCTTGGGACATTCGAAGGCTACACCTTC
CDR3aa: CASSLGTFEGYTF

abundance: -
j_gene: TRBJ2-3
d_gene: TRBD2
v_gene: TRBV18
CDR3nt: TGTGCCAGCTCACCACGGACTAGCGGTCATACGCAGTATTTT
CDR3aa: CASSPRTSGHTQYF

abundance: few
j_gene: TRBJ2-3
d_gene: -
v_gene: TRBV21-1
CDR3nt: TGTGCCAGCCGCGGTACCGGGATAACCTTCAAAGATACGCAGTATTTT
CDR3aa: CASRGTGITFKDTQYF

abundance: -
j_gene: TRBJ2-3
d_gene: TRBD1
v_gene: TRBV5-1
CDR3nt: TGCGCCAGCAGCTTTAACACCGACAGGGAAGCAGATACGCAGTATTTT
CDR3aa: CASSFNTDREADTQYF

abundance: -
j_gene: TRBJ2-5
d_gene: TRBD1
v_gene: TRBV6-5
CDR3nt: TGTGCCAGCAGCGACAGGGGGGGCGGGAAGACCCAGTACTTC
CDR3aa: CASSDRGGGKTQYF

abundance: -
j_gene: TRBJ2-7
d_gene: TRBD2
v_gene: TRBV7-9
CDR3nt: TGTGCCAGCAGCCTCGCGGGGGGTGAGTACGAGCAGTACTTC
CDR3aa: CASSLAGGEYEQYF

abundance: -
j_gene: TRBJ2-3
d_gene: -
v_gene: TRBV12-3/TRBV12-4
CDR3nt: TGTGCCAGCAGTTTAGTGACTTATGATACGCAGTATTTT
CDR3aa: CASSLVTYDTQYF

abundance: once
j_gene: TRBJ2-7
d_gene: TRBD2
v_gene: TRBV7-6
CDR3nt: TGTGCCAGCAGCTCCGGGACTAGCGACGTCTACGAGCAGTACTTC
CDR3aa: CASSSGTSDVYEQYF

abundance: -
j_gene: TRBJ1-5
d_gene: TRBD1
v_gene: TRBV7-2
CDR3nt: TGTGCCAGCAGCTTATACAGGGGGATGGAGCAGCCCCAGCATTTT
CDR3aa: CASSLYRGMEQPQHF

abundance: -
j_gene: TRBJ1-1
d_gene: -
v_gene: TRBV28
CDR3nt: TGTGCCAGCAGTTCCCGGGAAGGGAACACTGAAGCTTTCTTT
CDR3aa: CASSSREGNTEAFF

abundance: -
j_gene: TRBJ1-6
d_gene: -
v_gene: TRBV6-4
CDR3nt: TGTGCCAGCAGTCAAACGGGGGGGAATTCACCCCTCCACTTT
CDR3aa: CASSQTGGNSPLHF

abundance: -
j_gene: TRBJ1-5
d_gene: -
v_gene: TRBV28
CDR3nt: TGTGCCAGCAGTCTTACAGGGACCATTTTCAATCAGCCCCAGCATTTT
CDR3aa: CASSLTGTIFNQPQHF

abundance: -
j_gene: TRBJ1-4
d_gene: -
v_gene: TRBV6-1
CDR3nt: TGTGCCAGCACTGAAGGGGCTGGTAATGAAAAACTGTTTTTT
CDR3aa: CASTEGAGNEKLFF

abundance: -
j_gene: TRBJ1-6
d_gene: -
v_gene: TRBV9
CDR3nt: TGTGCCAGCAGCGTCCAGGGTTCACCCCTCCACTTT
CDR3aa: CASSVQGSPLHF

abundance: -
j_gene: TRBJ1-2
d_gene: TRBD1
v_gene: TRBV28
CDR3nt: TGTGCCAGCATGGGGACAGGACTCTCGGGTGGCTACACCTTC
CDR3aa: CASMGTGLSGGYTF

abundance: -
j_gene: TRBJ1-4
d_gene: TRBD1
v_gene: TRBV5-8
CDR3nt: TGTGCCAGCAGTCGGGACAGGGGGCAAGAAAAACTGTTTTTT
CDR3aa: CASSRDRGQEKLFF

abundance: once
j_gene: TRBJ2-3
d_gene: -
v_gene: TRBV2
CDR3nt: TGTGCCAGCAGTGACCAATCGGGGACTAGCACAGATACGCAGTATTTT
CDR3aa: CASSDQSGTSTDTQYF

abundance: -
j_gene: TRBJ1-2
d_gene: TRBD1
v_gene: TRBV4-2
CDR3nt: TGTGCCAGCAGCCAAGGGACAGGGAGGGACTATGGCTACACCTTC
CDR3aa: CASSQGTGRDYGYTF

abundance: -
j_gene: TRBJ2-1
d_gene: -
v_gene: TRBV3-1/TRBV3-2
CDR3nt: TGTGCCAGCAGCCATGACGGGAAAGAGCAGTTCTTC
CDR3aa: CASSHDGKEQFF

abundance: -
j_gene: TRBJ1-1
d_gene: -
v_gene: TRBV11-3
CDR3nt: TGTGCCAGCAGCTTAGTTATGAACACTGAAGCTTTCTTT
CDR3aa: CASSLVMNTEAFF

abundance: -
j_gene: TRBJ1-2
d_gene: -
v_gene: TRBV27
CDR3nt: TGTGCCACAAGGGGGGAGGGCGAAGGCTACACCTTC
CDR3aa: CATRGEGEGYTF

abundance: -
j_gene: TRBJ1-3
d_gene: -
v_gene: TRBV6-1
CDR3nt: TGTGCCAGCAGTGAAGGCCATGGGGGGGCTGGAAACACCATATATTTT
CDR3aa: CASSEGHGGAGNTIYF

abundance: -
j_gene: TRBJ2-7
d_gene: -
v_gene: TRBV5-1
CDR3nt: TGCGCCAGCGGAGAACAAGGGGGGGGTCCCTACGAGCAGTACTTC
CDR3aa: CASGEQGGGPYEQYF

abundance: -
j_gene: TRBJ1-1
d_gene: -
v_gene: TRBV27
CDR3nt: TGTGCCAGCACATACCGGCGGGGGACTGAAGCTTTCTTT
CDR3aa: CASTYRRGTEAFF

abundance: -
j_gene: TRBJ2-2
d_gene: -
v_gene: TRBV3-1/TRBV3-2
CDR3nt: TGTGCCAGCAGTCCTAGATGGAACACCGGGGAGCTGTTTTTT
CDR3aa: CASSPRWNTGELFF

abundance: once
j_gene: TRBJ2-7
d_gene: TRBD1
v_gene: TRBV27
CDR3nt: TGTGCCAGCAGGCCAGGGGGAAGTTACTACGAGCAGTACTTC
CDR3aa: CASRPGGSYYEQYF

abundance: -
j_gene: TRBJ2-1
d_gene: -
v_gene: TRBV12-3/TRBV12-4
CDR3nt: TGTGCCAGCAGCTCCGAGTTCTCTGAGCAGTTCTTC
CDR3aa: CASSSEFSEQFF

abundance: once
j_gene: TRBJ2-3
d_gene: TRBD1
v_gene: TRBV19
CDR3nt: TGTGCCAGTAGCCGGACAGGGAGCACAGATACGCAGTATTTT
CDR3aa: CASSRTGSTDTQYF

abundance: -
j_gene: TRBJ1-2
d_gene: TRBD1
v_gene: TRBV3-1/TRBV3-2
CDR3nt: TGTGCCAGCAGCCTCCGGACAGGCGACTATGGCTACACCTTC
CDR3aa: CASSLRTGDYGYTF

abundance: -
j_gene: TRBJ2-3
d_gene: TRBD1
v_gene: TRBV7-9
CDR3nt: TGTGCCAGCAGCTCCGGGACAGGGGGTTTCTCTAGCACAGATACGCAGTATTTT
CDR3aa: CASSSGTGGFSSTDTQYF

abundance: -
j_gene: TRBJ1-3
d_gene: -
v_gene: TRBV10-3
CDR3nt: TGTGCCAGCCAGGGTTCTGGAAACACCATATATTTT
CDR3aa: CASQGSGNTIYF

abundance: -
j_gene: TRBJ1-3
d_gene: TRBD1
v_gene: TRBV30
CDR3nt: TGTGCCTGGAGTGCATATCAGGGGGCTGGTGGAAACACCATATATTTT
CDR3aa: CAWSAYQGAGGNTIYF

abundance: few
j_gene: TRBJ1-6
d_gene: TRBD1
v_gene: TRBV6-4
CDR3nt: TGTGCCAGCAGTGAACTCGTGGACAGGGGGTCACCCCTCCACTTT
CDR3aa: CASSELVDRGSPLHF

abundance: -
j_gene: TRBJ1-3
d_gene: -
v_gene: TRBV7-2
CDR3nt: TGTGCCAGCAGCCCTGACAGCACAAACACCATATATTTT
CDR3aa: CASSPDSTNTIYF

abundance: -
j_gene: TRBJ2-7
d_gene: -
v_gene: TRBV11-3
CDR3nt: TGTGCCAGCAGCGAGGGAACCTCCTACGAGCAGTACTTC
CDR3aa: CASSEGTSYEQYF

abundance: -
j_gene: TRBJ2-4
d_gene: -
v_gene: TRBV18
CDR3nt: TGTGCCAGCTCACCTTACCTAGAGGGAAACATTCAGTACTTC
CDR3aa: CASSPYLEGNIQYF

abundance: -
j_gene: TRBJ1-1
d_gene: -
v_gene: TRBV5-5
CDR3nt: TGTGCCAGCGCGAAACCGGGGGGCCTCAACACTGAAGCTTTCTTT
CDR3aa: CASAKPGGLNTEAFF

abundance: -
j_gene: TRBJ1-2
d_gene: TRBD1
v_gene: TRBV7-2
CDR3nt: TGTGCCAGCATTAGGACAGGGCTAGGAGCGTGGAATGGCTACACCTTC
CDR3aa: CASIRTGLGAWNGYTF

abundance: -
j_gene: TRBJ1-5
d_gene: -
v_gene: TRBV5-6
CDR3nt: TGTGCCAGCAGCCGGCGGGGAGGGGCCGGGCAGCCCCAGCATTTT
CDR3aa: CASSRRGGAGQPQHF

abundance: -
j_gene: TRBJ1-1
d_gene: TRBD1
v_gene: TRBV5-1
CDR3nt: TGCGCCAGCAGCTTGGGGTTCAGGGGGACTGAAGCTTTCTTT
CDR3aa: CASSLGFRGTEAFF

abundance: once
j_gene: TRBJ1-1
d_gene: -
v_gene: TRBV30
CDR3nt: TGTGCCTGGAGCCACGGAGGGTGGCGAGCTTTCTTT
CDR3aa: CAWSHGGWRAFF